Listed here are 19 T cell receptor beta chains from one sample, sequenced in a study of blood T cell repertoires in COVID-19. The protocol was immunoSEQ multiplex PCR, while the TCRdb copy is restricted to in-frame clones and leaves out a portion. Among 200,000 to 250,000 clones listed, around four fifths were seen once. Source material: peripheral blood. These receptors were taken from a woman older than 75 with active or convalescent COVID-19.

This chain connects TRBV6-2 or TRBV6-3 to TRBJ2-7, with a tentative D call TRBD1 (6 bases). V was trimmed by 2 bases and J by 6 bases, leaving 11 bases between them. CDR1 is MNHEY, CDR2 SVGEGT, per germline. This CDR3 spans 13 amino acids. CDR3 loop: CASSYPDSLEQYF. The CDR3 bases are TGTGCCAGCAGTTACCCGGACAGCCTCGAGCAGTACTTC.

The CDR3 protein is CAWSVFGLSQPQHF. DNA for the CDR3: TGTGCCTGGAGTGTATTCGGGTTGAGTCAGCCCCAGCATTTT. The rearrangement uses TRBV30 and TRBJ1-5; D uncertain. This CDR3 region has 14 residues. Germline V CDR1 and CDR2: GTSNPN, SVGIG (reference sequence). Trimming left V 0 bases short and J 6 bases short, with 12 bases between.

This chain links TRBV6-6 with TRBJ1-2; D perhaps matches TRBD1 (6 bases). V was pared by 6 bases and J by 5 bases, with 13 bases between. The CDR3 covers 13 residues. Germline CDR1 reads MNHNY; CDR2 reads SVGAGI (reference sequence). The CDR3 spells CASRGQDSYGYTF. The CDR3 coding sequence is TGTGCCAGCAGGGGTCAGGACAGTTATGGCTACACCTTC.

The V and J genes are TRBV19 and TRBJ2-1; the D gene is possibly TRBD2 (6 bases). CDR1 is LNHDA, CDR2 SQIVND, per germline (reference sequence). The CDR3 has 16 residues. V lost 3 bases to trimming and J lost 6 bases, with 18 bases between them. CDR3 region: CASSMNWIGGGNEQFF. The CDR3, as DNA: TGTGCCAGTAGTATGAACTGGATTGGGGGAGGCAATGAGCAGTTCTTC.

This clone was seen once. The chain has TRBV15 and TRBJ2-4; 8 bases are a match to TRBD2. J lost 11 bases, V lost 1 base, and 7 bases had no gene match. This CDR3 is 14 amino acids long. From germline, CDR1 is LNHNV and CDR2 YYDKDF (reference sequence). This chain's CDR3 is CATSRVRTSPVQYF. CDR3 bases: TGTGCCACCAGCAGAGTGAGGACTAGCCCGGTTCAGTACTTC.

The chain joins TRBV7-9 to TRBJ2-1; possible D gene TRBD2, 6 bases. The CDR3 runs to 15 residues. The V end was cut by 5 bases, the J end by 5 bases, with 16 bases between. CDR1 SEHNR and CDR2 FQNEAQ come from the germline V gene (reference sequence). The CDR3 nucleotides are TGTGCCAGCAGCCTTGTGTGGGGGAGGAACAATGAGCAGTTCTTC. Its translation is CASSLVWGRNNEQFF.

The V and J genes are TRBV19 and TRBJ2-1, with D hard to call. The CDR3 is 18 amino acids. The V end lost 7 bases, the J end lost 0 bases, and 22 bases lay between the germline ends. Germline values: CDR1 LNHDA, CDR2 SQIVND (reference sequence). The CDR3 region is CASTSTFSRKLSYNEQFF. CDR3 nucleotides: TGTGCCAGTACCTCAACATTCAGCAGGAAGCTCTCCTACAATGAGCAGTTCTTC. The full variable domain, completed using reference TRBV19 and TRBJ2-1, is DGGITQSPKYLFRKEGQNVTLSCEQNLNHDAMYWYRQDPGQGLRLIYYSQIVNDFQKGDIAEGYSVSREKKESFPLTVTSAQKNPTAFYLCASTSTFSRKLSYNEQFFGPGTRLTVL.

This chain uses TRBV6-6 with TRBJ2-7, with 7 bases lining up with TRBD2. The ends lost 2 bases at V and 2 bases at J; junction bases unmatched: 6. Germline values: CDR1 MNHNY, CDR2 SVGAGI (reference sequence). This CDR3 has 15 residues. CDR3 in DNA: TGTGCCAGCAGTTACGGGGGGGACTCAACCTACGAGCAGTACTTC. As protein: CASSYGGDSTYEQYF.

The V and J genes are TRBV9 and TRBJ2-3; a weak D match, TRBD2 (7 bases). CDR3 length: 15 amino acids. Per germline, CDR1 SGDLS and CDR2 YYNGEE. The V gene lost 2 bases and the J gene lost 2 bases, with 12 bases spanning the gap. Here the CDR3 reads CASSVGAGATDTQYF. CDR3 nucleotides: TGTGCCAGCAGCGTGGGGGCGGGGGCCACAGATACGCAGTATTTT.

V usage is TRBV7-2 and J usage is TRBJ2-2; TRBD2 matches 14 bases. The V and J ends lost 4 bases and 0 bases, in that order; junction bases with no gene match: 4. The CDR3 consists of 18 residues. The V gene's germline CDR1 is SGHTA and CDR2 FQGNSA. CDR3: CASSSGLAGAANTGELFF. CDR3 bases: TGTGCCAGCAGCTCGGGACTAGCGGGAGCTGCGAACACCGGGGAGCTGTTTTTT.

This chain connects TRBV5-1 to TRBJ2-5, with a weak D call TRBD2 (5 bases). The V end was cut by 4 bases, the J end by 5 bases, with 12 bases between. This CDR3 has 13 amino acids. Germline V gives CDR1 SGHRS, CDR2 YFSETQ. The DNA of the CDR3 is TGCGCCAGCAGCCAAACTAGTTCCGAGACCCAGTACTTC. Translating it yields CASSQTSSETQYF.

The gene calls are TRBV4-3 and TRBJ2-3; 7 bases are a match to TRBD2. Looked up from germline, CDR1 is LGHNA and CDR2 is YSLEER. The CDR3 is 16 residues long. Losses at the gene ends were 0 bases for V and 5 bases for J; bases not matched to a gene: 8. DNA of the CDR3: TGCGCCAGCAGCCAAGATCTGGCTAGCGGAAAAGATACGCAGTATTTT. Protein: CASSQDLASGKDTQYF.

V usage is TRBV18 and J usage is TRBJ2-7; 7 bases agree with TRBD1. The CDR3 has 15 amino acids. The germline gives CDR1 KGHSH, CDR2 LQKENI. V trimming: 2 bases; J trimming: 3 bases; junction bases outside the gene matches: 7. CDR3 DNA: TGTGCCAGCTCACCATACGGACAGGCGTTCTACGAGCAGTACTTC. This codes for CASSPYGQAFYEQYF.

V gene TRBV19 combines with J gene TRBJ2-1; TRBD1 might be the D (5 bases). Trimming left V 3 bases short and J 9 bases short, with 18 bases between. The CDR3 loop spans 15 amino acids. Germline assignment: CDR1 LNHDA and CDR2 SQIVND (reference sequence). CDR3 residues: CASSIWGRGLGEQFF. CDR3 sequence (DNA): TGTGCCAGTAGTATTTGGGGTAGGGGCCTAGGTGAGCAGTTCTTC.

This clone was picked up one time. The chain recombines TRBV28 with TRBJ2-5, with 8 bases lining up with TRBD1. The CDR3 is made up of 15 amino acids. CDR1 and CDR2 (germline): MDHEN, SYDVKM. V lost 5 bases and J lost 5; bases outside the gene matches: 10. The CDR3 DNA reads TGTGCCAGCAGTCCCGGGACAGGAAGTCTTGAGACCCAGTACTTC. Protein sequence: CASSPGTGSLETQYF.

This chain joins TRBV2 and TRBJ1-1; D is uncertain. V shed 4 bases and J shed 3 bases, with 9 bases lying between them. Germline-derived CDR1 and CDR2 are SNHLY and FYNNEI. The CDR3 consists of 13 residues. The CDR3: CASSVGQDTEAFF. The DNA for the CDR3 is TGTGCCAGCAGTGTAGGCCAGGACACTGAAGCTTTCTTT.

The genes are TRBV5-1 and TRBJ2-3; 11 nucleotides align to TRBD2. Germline CDR1 SGHRS, CDR2 YFSETQ. V trimming: 0 bases; J trimming: 2 bases; junction bases outside the gene matches: 11. The CDR3 spans 19 residues. CDR3: CASSLASRLAGGYTDTQYF. The CDR3 bases are TGCGCCAGCAGCTTGGCCTCTCGGTTAGCGGGGGGGTACACAGATACGCAGTATTTT.

This clone appeared a few times. The J gene is TRBJ2-7, the V gene TRBV10-3; D possibly corresponds to TRBD1 (6 bases). The CDR3 consists of 16 residues. V was trimmed by 0 bases and J by 6 bases, leaving 18 bases between them. CDR1 is ENHRY, CDR2 SYGVKD, per germline. The CDR3 sequence: CAISESGQQGPREQYF. The CDR3 DNA is TGTGCCATCAGTGAGTCGGGTCAACAGGGACCACGCGAGCAGTACTTC.

The chain links TRBV5-3 to TRBJ2-2; 12 bases align to TRBD2. TRBV5-3 is an open reading frame, and its role is uncertain. Trimming cost V 4 bases and J 10 bases; bases outside gene matches: 14. This CDR3 is 17 amino acids long. DNA of the CDR3: TGTGCCAGAAGCCCACCTAGCGGGGGGGCGGCGGTGGAGGAGCTGTTTTTT. This translates into CARSPPSGGAAVEELFF.